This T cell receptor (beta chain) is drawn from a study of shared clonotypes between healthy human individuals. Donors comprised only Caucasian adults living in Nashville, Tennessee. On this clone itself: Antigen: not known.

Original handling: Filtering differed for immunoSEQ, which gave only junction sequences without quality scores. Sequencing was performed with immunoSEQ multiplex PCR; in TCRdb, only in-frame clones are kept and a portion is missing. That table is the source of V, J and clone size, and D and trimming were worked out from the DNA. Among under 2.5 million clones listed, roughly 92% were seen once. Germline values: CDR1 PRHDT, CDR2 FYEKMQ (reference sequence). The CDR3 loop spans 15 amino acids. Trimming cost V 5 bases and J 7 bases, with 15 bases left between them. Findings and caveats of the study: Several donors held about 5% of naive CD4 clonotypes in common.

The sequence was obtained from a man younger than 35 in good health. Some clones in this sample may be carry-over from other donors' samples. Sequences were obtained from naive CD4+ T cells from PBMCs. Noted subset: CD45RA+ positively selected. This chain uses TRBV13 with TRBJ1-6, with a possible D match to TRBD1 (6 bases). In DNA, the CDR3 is TGTGCCAGCAGCGTACGGGACACTAGCAATTCACCCCTCCACTTT. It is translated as CASSVRDTSNSPLHF.